This T cell receptor beta chain was obtained from a study of T cell responses to AZD1222 COVID-19 vaccine. Study observations and caveats: Repertoire collection took place solely once the T cell response had peaked. Donors in the cohort were predominantly white British and more often female, and clonal diversity was possibly underestimated. Regions left unmutated in variants are reportedly the target of nearly half of spike-specific TCRs. Compared with day 0, the breadth and depth of the Spike-specific TCR repertoire rose significantly after two doses of AZD1222.

Of note for this clone: Its cognate antigen is unknown.

Sequencing was performed with immunoSEQ multiplex PCR; in TCRdb, only in-frame clones are kept and a portion is missing. The sample shows roughly 70,000 clones, over 80% of them seen only once. CDR3 length: 16 amino acids. The V and J genes are TRBV21-1 and TRBJ2-1; the D call TRBD1 from the table was never checked on the DNA. TRBV21-1 is a pseudogene locus. This specimen consisted of peripheral blood, obtained 28 days after the second dose of the MenACWY control vaccine. This clonotype was obtained from an adult who received the MenACWY meningococcal vaccine as a control. DNA for the CDR3: TGTGCCAGCAGCAAAGCCCCGGGACAGGGGGGCGATGAGCAGTTCTTC. Amino acid sequence: CASSKAPGQGGDEQFF.